A selection of T cell receptor beta chains follows, all from one sample in a study of blood T cells in healthy people across ages. TCRdb independently ran MiXCR on the 5' RACE reads; one entry per CDR3 protein. The repertoire holds fewer than 1 million distinct CDR3 sequences, with around two fifths as singletons. Sequencing was performed on blood. The origin of the receptors is a man aged 60 to 75 in good health. CDR3s include the opening cysteine and the closing phenylalanine or tryptophan. A D gene is named only where the DNA matches it firmly. A row's size may be missing; if present it is once, few, many or a size class.

j_gene: TRBJ2-3; abundance: few; d_gene: -; v_gene: TRBV3-1; CDR3aa: CASSPQGGSTDTQYF; CDR3nt: TGTGCCAGCAGCCCCCAGGGGGGTAGTACAGATACGCAGTATTTT
j_gene: TRBJ2-5; abundance: -; d_gene: -; v_gene: TRBV4-1; CDR3aa: CASNQEAGAPLTQYF; CDR3nt: TGCGCCAGCAACCAAGAAGCAGGGGCCCCTTTGACCCAGTACTTC
j_gene: TRBJ2-1; abundance: few; d_gene: -; v_gene: TRBV6-1; CDR3aa: CASRRAKGPEQFF; CDR3nt: TGTGCCAGCAGGAGGGCTAAGGGTCCTGAGCAGTTCTTC
j_gene: TRBJ1-4; abundance: -; d_gene: -; v_gene: TRBV7-3; CDR3aa: CASSLTGPGELTNEKLFF; CDR3nt: TGTGCCAGCAGCTTAACGGGGCCGGGGGAGCTTACTAATGAAAAACTGTTTTTT
j_gene: TRBJ2-3; abundance: -; d_gene: -; v_gene: TRBV29-1; CDR3aa: CSVEWGQGSDTQYF; CDR3nt: TGCAGCGTTGAATGGGGCCAGGGTTCGGATACGCAGTATTTT
j_gene: TRBJ2-7; abundance: -; d_gene: -; v_gene: TRBV29-1; CDR3aa: CSVERNYEQYF; CDR3nt: TGCAGCGTTGAGAGGAACTACGAGCAGTACTTC
j_gene: TRBJ1-2; abundance: -; d_gene: -; v_gene: TRBV28; CDR3aa: CASRGMTVYGYTF; CDR3nt: TGTGCCAGCAGGGGGATGACAGTATATGGCTACACCTTC
j_gene: TRBJ2-7; abundance: -; d_gene: -; v_gene: TRBV12-3/TRBV12-4; CDR3aa: CASSPGRGAGYEQYF; CDR3nt: TGTGCCAGCAGTCCCGGACGAGGGGCCGGGTACGAGCAGTACTTC
j_gene: TRBJ2-6; abundance: -; d_gene: -; v_gene: TRBV7-2; CDR3aa: CASSPGFSKANVLTF; CDR3nt: TGTGCCAGCAGCCCAGGGTTTTCCAAGGCCAACGTCCTGACTTTC
j_gene: TRBJ2-1; abundance: -; d_gene: -; v_gene: TRBV9; CDR3aa: CASSVAGLVGVNEQFF; CDR3nt: TGTGCCAGCAGCGTAGCTGGTCTCGTCGGGGTGAATGAGCAGTTCTTC
j_gene: TRBJ2-6; abundance: -; d_gene: TRBD2; v_gene: TRBV9; CDR3aa: CASSSSGGLSSGANVLTF; CDR3nt: TGTGCCAGCAGCTCTAGCGGGGGACTCAGCTCTGGGGCCAACGTCCTGACTTTC
j_gene: TRBJ2-5; abundance: few; d_gene: TRBD2; v_gene: TRBV9; CDR3aa: CASSVASSGGGETQYF; CDR3nt: TGTGCCAGCAGCGTAGCGTCTAGCGGGGGAGGAGAGACCCAGTACTTC
j_gene: TRBJ2-7; abundance: -; d_gene: -; v_gene: TRBV27; CDR3aa: CASSLSAAGGAYEQYF; CDR3nt: TGTGCCAGCAGTTTGAGCGCTGCCGGTGGGGCTTACGAGCAGTACTTC
j_gene: TRBJ2-7; abundance: few; d_gene: TRBD1; v_gene: TRBV6-2/TRBV6-3; CDR3aa: CASSYPQGVTPYEQYF; CDR3nt: TGTGCCAGCAGTTACCCACAGGGGGTGACTCCCTACGAGCAGTACTTC
j_gene: TRBJ2-1; abundance: -; d_gene: TRBD2; v_gene: TRBV5-1; CDR3aa: CASSLSSGGTPPYNEQFF; CDR3nt: TGCGCCAGCAGCTTATCCAGCGGGGGGACCCCTCCCTACAATGAGCAGTTCTTC
j_gene: TRBJ2-1; abundance: -; d_gene: -; v_gene: TRBV24-1; CDR3aa: CATSDPEGGLSNEQFF; CDR3nt: TGTGCCACCAGTGATCCGGAGGGGGGGCTTTCTAATGAGCAGTTCTTC
j_gene: TRBJ2-2; abundance: many; d_gene: -; v_gene: TRBV9; CDR3aa: CASSPDTGELFF; CDR3nt: TGTGCCAGCAGCCCCGACACCGGGGAGCTGTTTTTT
j_gene: TRBJ2-3; abundance: -; d_gene: TRBD1; v_gene: TRBV4-3; CDR3aa: CASSQARDSSTDTQYF; CDR3nt: TGCGCCAGCAGCCAAGCCAGGGACAGTAGCACAGATACGCAGTATTTT
j_gene: TRBJ2-5; abundance: few; d_gene: -; v_gene: TRBV5-1; CDR3aa: CASSLESQGKETQYF; CDR3nt: TGCGCCAGCAGCTTGGAGTCTCAGGGGAAGGAGACCCAGTACTTC
j_gene: TRBJ2-3; abundance: -; d_gene: -; v_gene: TRBV14; CDR3aa: CASSRYTNTDTQYF; CDR3nt: TGTGCCAGCAGCAGATATACTAACACAGATACGCAGTATTTT
j_gene: TRBJ2-7; abundance: few; d_gene: -; v_gene: TRBV20-1; CDR3aa: CSARDGTAAYEQYF; CDR3nt: TGCAGTGCTAGAGATGGCACCGCCGCCTACGAGCAGTACTTC
j_gene: TRBJ2-5; abundance: many; d_gene: -; v_gene: TRBV7-9; CDR3aa: CATTRPLGYQETQYF; CDR3nt: TGTGCCACCACCCGTCCCCTGGGGTACCAAGAGACCCAGTACTTC
j_gene: TRBJ1-2; abundance: -; d_gene: -; v_gene: TRBV27; CDR3aa: CASSLLGGSGYTF; CDR3nt: TGTGCCAGCAGTTTATTAGGGGGTAGTGGCTACACCTTC
j_gene: TRBJ2-7; abundance: few; d_gene: -; v_gene: TRBV6-4; CDR3aa: CASSGRVNYEQYF; CDR3nt: TGTGCCAGCTCGGGACGGGTAAACTACGAGCAGTACTTC
j_gene: TRBJ2-3; abundance: -; d_gene: TRBD2; v_gene: TRBV6-2/TRBV6-3; CDR3aa: CASDLAGFSTDTQYF; CDR3nt: TGTGCCAGCGACCTAGCGGGGTTTAGCACAGATACGCAGTATTTT
j_gene: TRBJ2-3; abundance: few; d_gene: TRBD1; v_gene: TRBV28; CDR3aa: CASSSTGGSTDTQYF; CDR3nt: TGTGCCAGCAGTTCGACAGGGGGGAGCACAGATACGCAGTATTTT
j_gene: TRBJ2-2; abundance: -; d_gene: -; v_gene: TRBV6-2/TRBV6-3; CDR3aa: CASSSHSGFTGELFF; CDR3nt: TGTGCCAGCAGCTCCCATAGCGGATTCACCGGGGAGCTGTTTTTT
j_gene: TRBJ2-7; abundance: -; d_gene: TRBD1; v_gene: TRBV28; CDR3aa: CATHRQGIDEQYF; CDR3nt: TGTGCCACCCACAGACAGGGGATCGACGAGCAGTACTTC
j_gene: TRBJ2-5; abundance: -; d_gene: -; v_gene: TRBV19; CDR3aa: CASSITGRKETQYF; CDR3nt: TGTGCCAGTAGTATAACTGGACGGAAAGAGACCCAGTACTTC
j_gene: TRBJ2-3; abundance: -; d_gene: TRBD2; v_gene: TRBV12-3/TRBV12-4; CDR3aa: CASSTGLAMVDTQYF; CDR3nt: TGTGCCAGCAGCACGGGACTAGCGATGGTAGATACGCAGTATTTT
j_gene: TRBJ2-5; abundance: few; d_gene: -; v_gene: TRBV6-2/TRBV6-3; CDR3aa: CASSYSGLGRGQYF; CDR3nt: TGTGCCAGCAGTTACTCCGGACTGGGGAGGGGGCAGTACTTC
j_gene: TRBJ2-1; abundance: few; d_gene: -; v_gene: TRBV7-2; CDR3aa: CASSTVPRGEQFF; CDR3nt: TGTGCCAGCAGCACCGTCCCGCGCGGGGAGCAGTTCTTC
j_gene: TRBJ2-3; abundance: -; d_gene: -; v_gene: TRBV7-2; CDR3aa: CASELTPGDADTQYF; CDR3nt: TGTGCCAGCGAGCTAACCCCGGGGGACGCAGATACGCAGTATTTT
j_gene: TRBJ2-1; abundance: -; d_gene: -; v_gene: TRBV6-1; CDR3aa: CASSRRSRRHEQFF; CDR3nt: TGTGCCAGCTCTCGAAGGTCCCGACGCCATGAGCAGTTCTTC
j_gene: TRBJ2-6; abundance: -; d_gene: -; v_gene: TRBV5-8; CDR3aa: CASSLDPGWDSGANVLTF; CDR3nt: TGTGCCAGCAGCTTGGATCCTGGATGGGACTCTGGGGCCAACGTCCTGACTTTC
j_gene: TRBJ2-3; abundance: -; d_gene: -; v_gene: TRBV7-2; CDR3aa: CASSSNTGGTDTQYF; CDR3nt: TGTGCCAGCAGCTCAAACACGGGCGGCACAGATACGCAGTATTTT
j_gene: TRBJ2-7; abundance: -; d_gene: TRBD1; v_gene: TRBV20-1; CDR3aa: CSGSNRDRVDNEQYF; CDR3nt: TGCAGTGGTTCAAACCGGGACAGGGTAGACAATGAGCAGTACTTC
j_gene: TRBJ2-7; abundance: -; d_gene: -; v_gene: TRBV20-1; CDR3aa: CSASPGSLSSYEQYF; CDR3nt: TGCAGTGCTAGTCCCGGCAGCCTAAGCTCCTACGAGCAGTACTTC
j_gene: TRBJ1-2; abundance: -; d_gene: TRBD1; v_gene: TRBV27; CDR3aa: CASSLHHRGGSNYGYTF; CDR3nt: TGTGCCAGCAGTTTACACCACAGGGGGGGTTCTAACTATGGCTACACCTTC
j_gene: TRBJ2-2; abundance: few; d_gene: TRBD2; v_gene: TRBV20-1; CDR3aa: CSARVAGGNTGELFF; CDR3nt: TGCAGTGCTAGAGTAGCGGGGGGTAACACCGGGGAGCTGTTTTTT
j_gene: TRBJ2-7; abundance: -; d_gene: -; v_gene: TRBV14; CDR3aa: CASSRLSGQYEQYF; CDR3nt: TGTGCCAGCAGCCGGTTGTCAGGGCAATACGAGCAGTACTTC
j_gene: TRBJ1-2; abundance: -; d_gene: -; v_gene: TRBV18; CDR3aa: CASSPPRVGPGTYGYTF; CDR3nt: TGTGCCAGCTCACCACCGAGAGTCGGACCAGGGACCTATGGCTACACCTTC
j_gene: TRBJ2-1; abundance: few; d_gene: -; v_gene: TRBV5-6; CDR3aa: CASSLQPRGDEQFF; CDR3nt: TGTGCCAGCAGCCTACAACCGAGGGGTGATGAGCAGTTCTTC
j_gene: TRBJ2-1; abundance: -; d_gene: -; v_gene: TRBV28; CDR3aa: CASNGVYTDEQFF; CDR3nt: TGTGCCAGTAACGGTGTGTACACCGATGAGCAGTTCTTC
j_gene: TRBJ2-1; abundance: few; d_gene: -; v_gene: TRBV27; CDR3aa: CASSHRDAEQFF; CDR3nt: TGTGCCAGCAGTCATAGGGACGCAGAGCAGTTCTTC
j_gene: TRBJ1-2; abundance: -; d_gene: -; v_gene: TRBV29-1; CDR3aa: CSGATPTGYTF; CDR3nt: TGCAGCGGTGCGACCCCGACGGGCTACACCTTC
j_gene: TRBJ1-5; abundance: -; d_gene: -; v_gene: TRBV10-3; CDR3aa: CAISDRDQPQHF; CDR3nt: TGTGCCATCAGTGACAGGGATCAGCCCCAGCATTTT
j_gene: TRBJ1-4; abundance: -; d_gene: TRBD1; v_gene: TRBV6-1; CDR3aa: CASSALQGSGATNEKLFF; CDR3nt: TGTGCCAGCAGTGCCTTACAGGGGTCGGGGGCAACTAATGAAAAACTGTTTTTT
j_gene: TRBJ2-4; abundance: few; d_gene: -; v_gene: TRBV7-2; CDR3aa: CASSLGPAGGGENIQYF; CDR3nt: TGTGCCAGCAGCTTAGGACCGGCTGGAGGGGGCGAAAACATTCAGTACTTC
j_gene: TRBJ2-5; abundance: few; d_gene: -; v_gene: TRBV20-1; CDR3aa: CSARDRGLNEQYF; CDR3nt: TGCAGTGCTAGAGATCGGGGTTTGAATGAGCAGTACTTC
j_gene: TRBJ2-5; abundance: -; d_gene: TRBD2; v_gene: TRBV5-1; CDR3aa: CASSSEAGGPTGTWYF; CDR3nt: TGCGCCAGCAGCTCGGAAGCGGGGGGCCCCACTGGTACATGGTACTTC
j_gene: TRBJ1-2; abundance: -; d_gene: -; v_gene: TRBV5-1; CDR3aa: CASSSGTGIGGLYGYTF; CDR3nt: TGCGCCAGCAGCTCCGGGACGGGGATTGGGGGCCTCTATGGCTACACCTTC
j_gene: TRBJ2-1; abundance: -; d_gene: TRBD1; v_gene: TRBV5-6; CDR3aa: CASSFPGRTGGNEQFF; CDR3nt: TGTGCCAGCAGCTTCCCAGGGCGGACAGGGGGGAATGAGCAGTTCTTC